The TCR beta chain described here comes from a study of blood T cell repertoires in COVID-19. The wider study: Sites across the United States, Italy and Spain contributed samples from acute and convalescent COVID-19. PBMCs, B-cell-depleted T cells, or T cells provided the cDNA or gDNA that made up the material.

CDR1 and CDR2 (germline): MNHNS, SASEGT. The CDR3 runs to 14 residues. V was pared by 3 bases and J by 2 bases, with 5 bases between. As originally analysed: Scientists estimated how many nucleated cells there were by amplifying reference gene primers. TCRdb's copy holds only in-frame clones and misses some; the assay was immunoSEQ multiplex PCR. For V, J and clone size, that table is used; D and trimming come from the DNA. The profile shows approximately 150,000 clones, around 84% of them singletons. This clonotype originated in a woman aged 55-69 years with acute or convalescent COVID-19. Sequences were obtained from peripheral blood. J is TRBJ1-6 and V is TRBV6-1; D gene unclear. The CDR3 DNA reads TGTGCCAGCAGTGACGGGACCTATAATTCACCCCTCCACTTT. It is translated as CASSDGTYNSPLHF.